Listed below are T cell receptor beta chains from one sample, sequenced in a study of T-cell memory formation after mild COVID-19. TCRdb re-called the 5' RACE reads with MiXCR, one entry per CDR3 protein. This table holds hundreds of thousands of distinct CDR3 sequences, roughly 18% found once. Sequenced input: PBMCs or a T cell subset sorted from them (not recorded which). The receptors were gathered from a young man who had mild COVID-19 (a few samples of this study predate the infection). Cell type and time point are not known. Each CDR3 is given with its conserved first and last residue. A D gene is named only where the DNA matches it firmly. Size values are once, few and many counts, or a class for expanded clones, and some rows have none.

CDR3 length	V gene	D gene	clone size	J gene	CDR3 DNA	CDR3 protein
13	TRBV6-5	NA	many	TRBJ1-2	TGTGCCAGCTCCAGGTTCGGGGACTATGGCTACACCTTC	CASSRFGDYGYTF
14	TRBV6-5	NA	NA	TRBJ1-1	TGTGCCAGCAAATGGGGGACTGGGGACACTGAAGCTTTCTTT	CASKWGTGDTEAFF
15	TRBV7-2	NA	few	TRBJ2-6	TGTGCCAGCAGCTTTATGGCCTCCGGGGCCAACGTCCTGACTTTC	CASSFMASGANVLTF
15	TRBV5-4	TRBD2	few	TRBJ2-1	TGTGCCAGCAGTATCGGGGGGAGCTCCTACAATGAGCAGTTCTTC	CASSIGGSSYNEQFF
14	TRBV7-9	TRBD2	few	TRBJ2-7	TGTGCCAGCAGCTTATCGGGCCCGGGGGGCGAGCAGTACTTC	CASSLSGPGGEQYF
13	TRBV4-3	NA	NA	TRBJ2-7	TGCGCCAGCAGCCAAGATCGGGACAACGAGCAGTACTTC	CASSQDRDNEQYF
16	TRBV14	TRBD1	few	TRBJ2-3	TGTGCCAGCAGCCCTGGCCTGGGGACAGTTCTAACTACGCAGTATTTT	CASSPGLGTVLTTQYF
19	TRBV20-1	TRBD2	few	TRBJ2-2	TGCAGTGCTAGAGGCCGGGGAGGTAGCGGGGGTTCGAACACCGGGGAGCTGTTTTTT	CSARGRGGSGGSNTGELFF
14	TRBV29-1	TRBD1	few	TRBJ2-2	TGCAGCGTTGGAGGGACAGGGGTGACCGGGGAGCTGTTTTTT	CSVGGTGVTGELFF
13	TRBV2	NA	NA	TRBJ1-5	TGTGCCAGCAGTCCTAGGACCTATCAGCCCCAGCATTTT	CASSPRTYQPQHF
13	TRBV11-2	NA	NA	TRBJ2-5	TGTGCCAGCAGAGAGATCCGGAGAGAGACCCAGTACTTC	CASREIRRETQYF
14	TRBV5-4	NA	NA	TRBJ1-4	TGTGCCAGCAGCTTGGGAGTGGAGGGTGAAAAACTGTTTTTT	CASSLGVEGEKLFF
14	TRBV3-1	NA	NA	TRBJ2-2	TGTGCCAGCAGCCAAGGGGGCCACACCGGGGAGCTGTTTTTT	CASSQGGHTGELFF
13	TRBV4-1	NA	few	TRBJ2-7	TGCGCCAGCAGTCCTAGACAGTTCTACGAGCAGTACTTC	CASSPRQFYEQYF
15	TRBV5-6	TRBD1	many	TRBJ2-5	TGTGCCAGCAGGGCCGGGACAGGATTCCAAGAGACCCAGTACTTC	CASRAGTGFQETQYF
14	TRBV18	TRBD1	few	TRBJ1-2	TGTGCCAGCTCCCGGGACAGAATTAACTATGGCTACACCTTC	CASSRDRINYGYTF
14	TRBV2	NA	NA	TRBJ2-7	TGTGCCAGCAGTTTCGCGTGGACCGGCTACGAGCAGTACTTC	CASSFAWTGYEQYF